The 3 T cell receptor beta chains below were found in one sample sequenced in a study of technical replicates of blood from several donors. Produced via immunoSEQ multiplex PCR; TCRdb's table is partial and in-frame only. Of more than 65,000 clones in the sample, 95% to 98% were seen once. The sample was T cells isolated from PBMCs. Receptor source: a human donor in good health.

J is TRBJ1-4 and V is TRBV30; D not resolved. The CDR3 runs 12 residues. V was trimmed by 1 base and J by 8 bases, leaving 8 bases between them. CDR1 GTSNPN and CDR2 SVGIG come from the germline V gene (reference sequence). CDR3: CAWSDPREKLFF. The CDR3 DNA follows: TGTGCCTGGAGTGACCCGAGGGAAAAACTGTTTTTT. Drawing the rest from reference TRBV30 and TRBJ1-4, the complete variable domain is SQTIHQWPATLVQPVGSPLSLECTVEGTSNPNLYWYRQAAGRGLQLLFYSVGIGQISSEVPQNLSASRPQDRQFILSSKKLLLSDSGFYLCAWSDPREKLFFGSGTQLSVL.

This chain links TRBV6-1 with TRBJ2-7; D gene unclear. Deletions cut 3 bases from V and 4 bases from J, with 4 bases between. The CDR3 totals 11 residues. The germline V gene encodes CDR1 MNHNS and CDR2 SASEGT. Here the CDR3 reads CASSDQYEQYF. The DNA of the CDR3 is TGTGCCAGCAGTGATCAGTACGAGCAGTACTTC.

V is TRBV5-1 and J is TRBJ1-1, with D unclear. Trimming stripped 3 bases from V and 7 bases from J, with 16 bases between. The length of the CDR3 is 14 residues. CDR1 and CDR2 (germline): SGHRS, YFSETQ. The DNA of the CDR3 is TGCGCCAGCAGCTCTACGGCGGGCACCTATGAAGCTTTCTTT. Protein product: CASSSTAGTYEAFF.